One and the same sample provided the 28 T cell receptor beta chains below, sequenced in a study of blood T cell repertoires in COVID-19. TCRdb's copy holds only in-frame clones and misses some; the assay was immunoSEQ multiplex PCR. The table has about 49,000 clones, over 65% seen once. The sequenced material came from peripheral blood. The receptors come from a woman between 65 and 79 years old with acute or convalescent COVID-19.

The chain couples TRBV4-1 to TRBJ2-7, with 7 positions matching TRBD1. The CDR3 is made up of 15 amino acids. Germline V gives CDR1 MGHRA, CDR2 YSYEKL. The junction had 10 bases not matched to a gene; V was cut back by 5 bases and J by 3 bases. As DNA, the CDR3 is TGCGCCAGCAGCTACAATCCAGGGACAGTCTACGAGCAGTACTTC. Protein product: CASSYNPGTVYEQYF.

This clone showed up just a few times. V usage is TRBV14 and J usage is TRBJ1-2; a possible D gene is TRBD1 (6 bases). With 0 bases removed from V and 4 bases from J, the gap between germline ends came to 12 bases. Germline V gene sequence: CDR1 SGHDN, CDR2 FVKESK. The CDR3 is made up of 15 amino acids. The CDR3 spells CASSQEGGEAYGYTF. The CDR3 nucleotides are TGTGCCAGCAGCCAAGAAGGGGGAGAGGCCTATGGCTACACCTTC.

The chain recombines TRBV5-1 with TRBJ2-2; D possibly corresponds to TRBD2 (5 bases). Germline loops: CDR1 SGHRS, CDR2 YFSETQ. The V end was cut by 5 bases, the J end by 1 base, with 12 bases between. The CDR3 consists of 15 residues. CDR3 sequence reads: CASSPGRENTGELFF. Here the CDR3 DNA reads TGCGCCAGCAGTCCGGGAAGGGAGAACACCGGGGAGCTGTTTTTT.

This clone was counted between two and nine times. This same CDR3 is encoded by further DNA sequences in the sample. The CDR3 bases are TGTGCCAGCAGCTCATCCGGGAATGAGCAGTTCTTC. It encodes CASSSSGNEQFF. V gene TRBV7-9 combines with J gene TRBJ2-1; unclear D gene. With 4 bases removed from V and 7 bases from J, the gap between germline ends came to 8 bases. Looked up from germline, CDR1 is SEHNR and CDR2 is FQNEAQ (reference sequence). The CDR3 covers 12 residues.

The chain joins TRBV7-9 to TRBJ2-3; possibly TRBD2 for D (6 bases). V lost 5 bases and J 2 bases, leaving 20 bases between the germline ends. The CDR3 has 17 residues. The germline CDR1 and CDR2 sequences are SEHNR and FQNEAQ (reference sequence). CDR3 residues: CASSLKGRERATDTQYF. The CDR3 DNA reads TGTGCCAGCAGCCTTAAAGGAAGGGAGCGGGCCACAGATACGCAGTATTTT.

This chain connects TRBV5-1 to TRBJ2-2; 7 bases match TRBD1. The CDR3 totals 14 residues. Germline CDR1 SGHRS, CDR2 YFSETQ. J was trimmed by 4 bases and V by 3 bases; bases with no gene match: 3. CDR3 region: CASSSGQRTGELFF. The CDR3 region has the DNA TGCGCCAGCAGCTCGGGACAGCGCACCGGGGAGCTGTTTTTT. Filled out from reference TRBV5-1 and TRBJ2-2, the complete variable domain reads KAGVTQTPRYLIKTRGQQVTLSCSPISGHRSVSWYQQTPGQGLQFLFEYFSETQRNKGNFPGRFSGRQFSNSRSEMNVSTLELGDSALYLCASSSGQRTGELFFGEGSRLTVL.

This clone was picked up a small number of times. The chain combines TRBV3-1 (or the pseudogene TRBV3-2) with TRBJ1-2, with 8 bases lining up with TRBD1. This CDR3 spans 14 amino acids. Germline assignment: CDR1 LGHDT and CDR2 YNNKEL (reference sequence). J lost 7 bases, V lost 1 base, and 5 bases had no gene match. CDR3 coding DNA: TGTGCCAGCAGCCAAGGTGACAGGGGAGGTGGCTACACCTTC. The encoded protein is CASSQGDRGGGYTF.

In its sample, this clone was seen once. The chain links TRBV19 to TRBJ2-5; D is possibly TRBD1 (6 bases). CDR1 is LNHDA, CDR2 SQIVND, per germline (reference sequence). Trimming took off 3 bases at V and 5 bases at J, with 16 bases between the two ends. CDR3 length: 15 residues. The CDR3 sequence is CASSMGHLGWETQYF. In DNA, the CDR3 is TGTGCCAGTAGTATGGGACACCTAGGGTGGGAGACCCAGTACTTC.

The table lists this clone with a few counts. The chain joins TRBV4-1 to TRBJ2-6; D is undetermined. In germline, CDR1 is MGHRA, CDR2 YSYEKL. The CDR3 is 15 amino acids. V was trimmed by 1 base and J by 0 bases, leaving 4 bases between them. The chain's CDR3 is CASSQVLSGANVLTF. CDR3 bases: TGCGCCAGCAGCCAAGTTCTCTCTGGGGCCAACGTCCTGACTTTC.

The chain employs TRBV28 and TRBJ2-7; 8 bases match TRBD2. Germline values: CDR1 MDHEN, CDR2 SYDVKM. V trimming: 6 bases; J trimming: 4 bases; junction bases outside the gene matches: 5. The CDR3 has 13 residues. CDR3 bases: TGTGCCAGCAGCCGTAGCGGGATATACGAGCAGTACTTC. Its translation is CASSRSGIYEQYF.

The V call is TRBV6-5, the J call TRBJ2-6, with D perhaps TRBD1 (6 bases). Trimming stripped 4 bases from V and 3 bases from J, with 7 bases between. There are 14 residues in the CDR3. Germline V gene lookup returns CDR1 MNHEY and CDR2 SVGAGI. The CDR3 DNA follows: TGTGCCAGCAGTTGGGGGCTTGGGGCCAACGTCCTGACTTTC. As protein: CASSWGLGANVLTF.

The chain carries TRBV5-1 and TRBJ2-7; 9 positions match TRBD2. J lost 0 bases, V lost 0 bases, and 4 bases had no gene match. The CDR3 is 16 residues long. CDR1 and CDR2 from the germline V gene are SGHRS and YFSETQ. CDR3 nucleotides: TGCGCCAGCAGCTTGGCCGGTAGCGGGAGCTCCTACGAGCAGTACTTC. Translated, it gives CASSLAGSGSSYEQYF. The complete variable domain, with remaining parts taken from reference TRBV5-1 and TRBJ2-7, reads KAGVTQTPRYLIKTRGQQVTLSCSPISGHRSVSWYQQTPGQGLQFLFEYFSETQRNKGNFPGRFSGRQFSNSRSEMNVSTLELGDSALYLCASSLAGSGSSYEQYFGPGTRLTVT.

The chain is built from TRBV3-1 (or the pseudogene TRBV3-2) and TRBJ2-7; 11 nucleotides agree with TRBD2. Germline V gives CDR1 LGHDT, CDR2 YNNKEL (reference sequence). Trimming removed 4 bases from V and 4 bases from J; junction bases left unmatched: 0. The CDR3 extends over 13 amino acids. CDR3 loop: CASSPSGRYEQYF. The CDR3 DNA reads as TGTGCCAGCAGCCCTAGCGGGAGGTACGAGCAGTACTTC.

CDR3 amino acids: CAWSRGAESTDTQYF. In DNA form, the CDR3 reads TGTGCCTGGAGTCGAGGAGCGGAGAGCACAGATACGCAGTATTTT. The chain is built from TRBV30 and TRBJ2-3, with D tentatively TRBD2 (5 bases). The CDR3 has 15 residues. From germline, CDR1 is GTSNPN and CDR2 SVGIG (reference sequence). The germline V and J ends were trimmed by 2 bases and 0 bases, with 12 bases remaining between them.

V usage is TRBV3-1 (or the pseudogene TRBV3-2) and J usage is TRBJ2-7, with a possible D match to TRBD2 (7 bases). The CDR3 length is 15 residues. The V end was cut by 4 bases, the J end by 2 bases, with 15 bases between. Germline V gene data show CDR1 as LGHDT and CDR2 as YNNKEL (reference sequence). This CDR3 is CASSPKGGETYEQYF. The CDR3 bases are TGTGCCAGCAGCCCGAAAGGGGGGGAAACCTACGAGCAGTACTTC.

The V call is TRBV5-4, the J call TRBJ2-1, with a possible D match to TRBD2 (6 bases). Germline V gene lookup returns CDR1 SGHNT and CDR2 YYREEE (reference sequence). CDR3 length equals 14 residues. Trimming removed 6 bases from V and 6 bases from J, with 16 bases in between. CDR3 bases: TGTGCCAGCACCTCCTGGCGGGACGTCAATGAGCAGTTCTTC. Its protein product is CASTSWRDVNEQFF.

This chain uses TRBV3-1 (or the pseudogene TRBV3-2) with TRBJ2-3, with D perhaps matching TRBD2 (6 bases). The V end was cut by 4 bases, the J end by 8 bases, with 19 bases between. In germline, CDR1 is LGHDT, CDR2 YNNKEL (reference sequence). The CDR3 extends over 15 amino acids. In DNA, the CDR3 is TGTGCCAGCAGCCTGGGAGCGGGCGGTTTAAGTACGCAGTATTTT. It is translated as CASSLGAGGLSTQYF.

The V call is TRBV7-9, the J call TRBJ2-1; the D gene is possibly TRBD1 (7 bases). The CDR3 is 15 residues long. V dropped 5 bases and J dropped 8 bases, with 19 bases sitting between them. Germline CDR1 reads SEHNR; CDR2 reads FQNEAQ (reference sequence). CDR3 residues: CASSRQGGASDEQFF. In nucleotides, the CDR3 is TGTGCCAGCAGCCGGCAGGGGGGAGCGTCTGATGAGCAGTTCTTC.

The chain uses TRBV19 and TRBJ1-4, with TRBD1 matching 7 bases. The V gene's germline CDR1 is LNHDA and CDR2 SQIVND (reference sequence). The CDR3 has 14 residues. Trimming at V came to 4 bases and at J to 3 bases, leaving 2 bases not matched to a gene. DNA for the CDR3: TGTGCCAGTAGTAGGACAGGAGCTAATGAAAAACTGTTTTTT. It encodes CASSRTGANEKLFF. The variable domain in full, completed from reference TRBV19 and TRBJ1-4, reads DGGITQSPKYLFRKEGQNVTLSCEQNLNHDAMYWYRQDPGQGLRLIYYSQIVNDFQKGDIAEGYSVSREKKESFPLTVTSAQKNPTAFYLCASSRTGANEKLFFGSGTQLSVL.

The chain recombines TRBV2 with TRBJ2-1, with 12 bases fitting TRBD2. Germline V gene data show CDR1 as SNHLY and CDR2 as FYNNEI. Trimming at V came to 5 bases and at J to 4 bases, leaving 3 bases not matched to a gene. CDR3 length equals 15 residues. The CDR3 region has the DNA TGTGCCAGCAGTAAGACTAGCGGGGGATACAATGAGCAGTTCTTC. This encodes CASSKTSGGYNEQFF.

This rearrangement joins TRBV7-9 to TRBJ2-5; TRBD2 might be the D (5 bases). This CDR3 comprises 12 residues. The germline V gene has CDR1 SEHNR and CDR2 FQNEAQ (reference sequence). V lost 3 bases to trimming and J lost 4 bases, with 6 bases between them. The CDR3 region is CASSFEGETQYF. The CDR3 nucleotides read TGTGCCAGCAGCTTCGAGGGAGAGACCCAGTACTTC.

This clone was seen only a few times. A read error may produce the germline difference seen at one junction end. V gene TRBV4-1 combines with J gene TRBJ2-7, with TRBD2 matching 10 bases. Germline CDR1 and CDR2: MGHRA and YSYEKL. The CDR3 loop spans 15 amino acids. This chain's CDR3 is CASSEEASGGGEQYF. CDR3 nucleotide sequence: TGCGCCAGCAGCGAAGAGGCTAGCGGGGGTGGCGAGCAGTACTTC.

The V gene is TRBV28, the J gene TRBJ1-1; D is unresolved. V was clipped by 6 bases and J by 3 bases, with 8 bases between them. There are 12 residues in the CDR3. Germline CDR1 reads MDHEN; CDR2 reads SYDVKM. The CDR3 coding sequence is TGTGCCAGCAGCGAGAGGTACACTGAAGCTTTCTTT. Amino acid sequence: CASSERYTEAFF.

The rearrangement uses TRBV6-6 and TRBJ2-7; 8 positions match TRBD1. Germline V gene lookup returns CDR1 MNHNY and CDR2 SVGAGI (reference sequence). J gave up 6 bases and V 7 bases, and 11 bases lay outside the gene matches. The CDR3 is made up of 14 amino acids. CDR3 sequence reads: CASTIQGAGGEQYF. In nucleotides, the CDR3 is TGTGCCAGCACAATTCAGGGGGCCGGGGGCGAGCAGTACTTC.

The CDR3 region has the DNA TGCGCCAGCAGCTTGGTTTTAGCGGGAGTCGGCGAGCAGTACTTC. Residues: CASSLVLAGVGEQYF. The chain combines TRBV5-1 with TRBJ2-7; 9 nucleotides agree with TRBD2. Germline CDR1 SGHRS, CDR2 YFSETQ. The V and J ends lost 0 bases and 6 bases, in that order; junction bases with no gene match: 7. The length of the CDR3 is 15 residues.

This rearrangement joins TRBV5-6 to TRBJ2-3; 7 bases agree with TRBD1. The CDR3 has 14 residues. Looked up from germline, CDR1 is SGHDT and CDR2 is YYEEEE. The V and J ends lost 4 bases and 4 bases, in that order; junction bases with no gene match: 6. CDR3: CASSPRQGADTQYF. For the CDR3, the DNA is TGTGCCAGCAGCCCCAGACAGGGCGCAGATACGCAGTATTTT.

This clone appeared a few times. The chain has TRBV3-1 (or the pseudogene TRBV3-2) and TRBJ2-1; 10 bases map to TRBD1. This CDR3 has 17 residues. Per germline, CDR1 LGHDT and CDR2 YNNKEL (reference sequence). Unmatched junction bases numbered 13, after V lost 5 bases and J lost 6 bases. As DNA, the CDR3 is TGTGCCAGCAGCTCCATTGGAGGGACAGGGGCCCTCAATGAGCAGTTCTTC. Its protein is CASSSIGGTGALNEQFF.

The rearrangement links TRBV7-9 to TRBJ2-5, with TRBD1 matching 7 bases. Germline loops: CDR1 SEHNR, CDR2 FQNEAQ (reference sequence). The ends lost 5 bases at V and 1 base at J; junction bases unmatched: 10. The CDR3 length is 16 residues. As DNA, the CDR3 is TGTGCCAGCAGCCCCCTGTGGGGGACAGTCCAAGAGACCCAGTACTTC. It yields the protein CASSPLWGTVQETQYF.